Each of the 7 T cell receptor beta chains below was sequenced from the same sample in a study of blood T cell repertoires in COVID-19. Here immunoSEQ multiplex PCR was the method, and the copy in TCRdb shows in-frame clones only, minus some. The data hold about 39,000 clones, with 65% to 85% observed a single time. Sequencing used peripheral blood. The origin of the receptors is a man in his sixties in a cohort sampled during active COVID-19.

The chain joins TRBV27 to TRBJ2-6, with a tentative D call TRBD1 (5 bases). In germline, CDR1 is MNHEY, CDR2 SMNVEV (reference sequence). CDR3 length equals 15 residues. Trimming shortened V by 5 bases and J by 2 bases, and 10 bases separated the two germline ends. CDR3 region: CASSPWGAGANVLTF. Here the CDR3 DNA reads TGTGCCAGCAGTCCCTGGGGCGCTGGGGCCAACGTCCTGACTTTC.

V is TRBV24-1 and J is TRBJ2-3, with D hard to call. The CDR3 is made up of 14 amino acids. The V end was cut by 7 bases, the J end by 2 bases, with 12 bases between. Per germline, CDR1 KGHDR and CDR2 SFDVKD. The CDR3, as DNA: TGTGCCACCAGCCAGTCACGCTTCACAGATACGCAGTATTTT. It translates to CATSQSRFTDTQYF.

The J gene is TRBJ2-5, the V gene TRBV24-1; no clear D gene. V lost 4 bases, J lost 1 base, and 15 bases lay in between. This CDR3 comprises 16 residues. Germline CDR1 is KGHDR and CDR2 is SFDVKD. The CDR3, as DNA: TGTGCCACCAGTGAGCAGGCCTCCGTGGGCCAAGAGACCCAGTACTTC. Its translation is CATSEQASVGQETQYF.

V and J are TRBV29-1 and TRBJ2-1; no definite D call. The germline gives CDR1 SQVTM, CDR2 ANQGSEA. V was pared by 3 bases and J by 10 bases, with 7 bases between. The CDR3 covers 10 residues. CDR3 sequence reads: CSVENSEQFF. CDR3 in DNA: TGCAGCGTTGAGAACAGCGAGCAGTTCTTC.

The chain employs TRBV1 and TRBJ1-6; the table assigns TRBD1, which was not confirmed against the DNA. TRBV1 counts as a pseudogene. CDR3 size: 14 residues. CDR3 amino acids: CTSSTGPRDSPLHF. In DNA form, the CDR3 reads TGCACCAGCAGCACAGGACCCAGGGATTCACCCCTCCACTTT.

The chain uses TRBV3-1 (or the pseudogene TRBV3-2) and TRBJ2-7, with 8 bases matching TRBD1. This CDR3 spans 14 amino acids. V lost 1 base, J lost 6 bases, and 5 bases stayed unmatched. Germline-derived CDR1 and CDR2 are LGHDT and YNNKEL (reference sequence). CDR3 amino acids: CASSQVAGGAEQYF. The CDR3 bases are TGTGCCAGCAGCCAAGTCGCAGGGGGCGCCGAGCAGTACTTC.

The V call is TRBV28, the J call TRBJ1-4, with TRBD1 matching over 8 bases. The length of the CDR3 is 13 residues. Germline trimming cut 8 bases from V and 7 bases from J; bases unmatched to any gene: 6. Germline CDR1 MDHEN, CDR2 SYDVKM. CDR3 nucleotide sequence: TGTGCCAGCCGGGAGCAGGGGGCTGAAAAACTGTTTTTT. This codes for CASREQGAEKLFF.